This T cell receptor (beta chain) came from a study of OX40 agonist ivuxolimab in advanced cancers. On the study more broadly: Cancers in dose escalation were hepatocellular, melanoma, renal cell and head and neck.

Data came from immunoSEQ multiplex PCR; TCRdb stores just in-frame clones and leaves some out. The repertoire holds over 30,000 clones, with around 80% as singletons. CDR3 size: 14 residues. CDR1 and CDR2 from the germline V gene are GTSNPN and SVGIG (reference sequence). Trimming pared 2 bases from V and 2 bases from J, leaving 11 bases between. The chain combines TRBV30 with TRBJ2-3; TRBD2 is a possible D gene (6 bases). The sequencing here drew on CD4+ or CD8+ T cells sorted from blood, taken in a trial of the OX40 agonist ivuxolimab. The TCR was taken from an adult with an advanced solid tumor such as melanoma, head and neck, liver or kidney cancer. The chain's CDR3 is CAWSKGLTTDTQYF. In DNA, the CDR3 is TGTGCCTGGAGTAAGGGACTTACCACAGATACGCAGTATTTT.